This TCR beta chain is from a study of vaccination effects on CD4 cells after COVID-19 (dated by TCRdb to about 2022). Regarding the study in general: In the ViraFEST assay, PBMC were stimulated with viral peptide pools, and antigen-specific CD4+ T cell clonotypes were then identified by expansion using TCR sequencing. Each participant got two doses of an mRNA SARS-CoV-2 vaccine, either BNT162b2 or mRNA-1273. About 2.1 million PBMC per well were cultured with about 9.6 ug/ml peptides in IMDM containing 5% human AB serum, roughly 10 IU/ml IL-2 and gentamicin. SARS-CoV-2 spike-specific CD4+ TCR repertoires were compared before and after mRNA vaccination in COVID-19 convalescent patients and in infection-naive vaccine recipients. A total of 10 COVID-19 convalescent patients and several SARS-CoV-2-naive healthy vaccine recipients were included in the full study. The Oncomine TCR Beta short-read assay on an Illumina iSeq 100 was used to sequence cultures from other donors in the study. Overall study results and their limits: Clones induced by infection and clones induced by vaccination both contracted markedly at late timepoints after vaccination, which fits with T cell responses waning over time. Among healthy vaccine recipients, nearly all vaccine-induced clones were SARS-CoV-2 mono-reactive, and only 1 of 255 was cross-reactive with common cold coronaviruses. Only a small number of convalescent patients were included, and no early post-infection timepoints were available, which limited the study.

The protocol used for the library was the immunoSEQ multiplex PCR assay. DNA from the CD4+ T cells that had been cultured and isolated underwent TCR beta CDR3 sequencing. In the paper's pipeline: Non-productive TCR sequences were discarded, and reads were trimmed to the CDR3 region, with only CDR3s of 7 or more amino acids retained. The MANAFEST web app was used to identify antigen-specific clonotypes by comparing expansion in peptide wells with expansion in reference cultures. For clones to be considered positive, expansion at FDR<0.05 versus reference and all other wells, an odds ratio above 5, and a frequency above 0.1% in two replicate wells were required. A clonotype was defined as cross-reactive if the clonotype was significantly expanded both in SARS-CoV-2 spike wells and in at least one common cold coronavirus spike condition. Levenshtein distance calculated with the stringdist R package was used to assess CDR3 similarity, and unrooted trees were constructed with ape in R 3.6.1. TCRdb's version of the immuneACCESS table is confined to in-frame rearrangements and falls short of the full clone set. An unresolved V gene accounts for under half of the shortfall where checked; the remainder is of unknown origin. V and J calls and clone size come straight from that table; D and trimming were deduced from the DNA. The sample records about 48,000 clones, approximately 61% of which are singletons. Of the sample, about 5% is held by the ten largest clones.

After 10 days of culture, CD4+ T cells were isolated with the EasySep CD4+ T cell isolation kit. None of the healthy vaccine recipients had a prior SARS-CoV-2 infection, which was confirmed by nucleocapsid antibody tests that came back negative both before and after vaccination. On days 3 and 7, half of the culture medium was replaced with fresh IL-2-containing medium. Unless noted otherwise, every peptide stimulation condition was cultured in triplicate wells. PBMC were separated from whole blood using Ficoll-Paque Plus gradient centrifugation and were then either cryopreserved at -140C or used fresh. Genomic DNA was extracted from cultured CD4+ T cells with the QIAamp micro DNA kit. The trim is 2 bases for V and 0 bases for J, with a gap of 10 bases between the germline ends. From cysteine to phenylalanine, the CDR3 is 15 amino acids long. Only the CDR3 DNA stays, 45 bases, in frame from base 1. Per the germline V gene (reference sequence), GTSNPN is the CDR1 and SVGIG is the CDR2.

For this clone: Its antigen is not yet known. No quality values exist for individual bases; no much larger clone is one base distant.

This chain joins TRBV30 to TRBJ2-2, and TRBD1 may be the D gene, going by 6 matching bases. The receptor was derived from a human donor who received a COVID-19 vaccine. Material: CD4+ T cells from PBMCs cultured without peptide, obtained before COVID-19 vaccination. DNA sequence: TGTGCCTGGAGTAAAGGGGGAGCGAACACCGGGGAGCTGTTTTTT. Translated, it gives CAWSKGGANTGELFF.